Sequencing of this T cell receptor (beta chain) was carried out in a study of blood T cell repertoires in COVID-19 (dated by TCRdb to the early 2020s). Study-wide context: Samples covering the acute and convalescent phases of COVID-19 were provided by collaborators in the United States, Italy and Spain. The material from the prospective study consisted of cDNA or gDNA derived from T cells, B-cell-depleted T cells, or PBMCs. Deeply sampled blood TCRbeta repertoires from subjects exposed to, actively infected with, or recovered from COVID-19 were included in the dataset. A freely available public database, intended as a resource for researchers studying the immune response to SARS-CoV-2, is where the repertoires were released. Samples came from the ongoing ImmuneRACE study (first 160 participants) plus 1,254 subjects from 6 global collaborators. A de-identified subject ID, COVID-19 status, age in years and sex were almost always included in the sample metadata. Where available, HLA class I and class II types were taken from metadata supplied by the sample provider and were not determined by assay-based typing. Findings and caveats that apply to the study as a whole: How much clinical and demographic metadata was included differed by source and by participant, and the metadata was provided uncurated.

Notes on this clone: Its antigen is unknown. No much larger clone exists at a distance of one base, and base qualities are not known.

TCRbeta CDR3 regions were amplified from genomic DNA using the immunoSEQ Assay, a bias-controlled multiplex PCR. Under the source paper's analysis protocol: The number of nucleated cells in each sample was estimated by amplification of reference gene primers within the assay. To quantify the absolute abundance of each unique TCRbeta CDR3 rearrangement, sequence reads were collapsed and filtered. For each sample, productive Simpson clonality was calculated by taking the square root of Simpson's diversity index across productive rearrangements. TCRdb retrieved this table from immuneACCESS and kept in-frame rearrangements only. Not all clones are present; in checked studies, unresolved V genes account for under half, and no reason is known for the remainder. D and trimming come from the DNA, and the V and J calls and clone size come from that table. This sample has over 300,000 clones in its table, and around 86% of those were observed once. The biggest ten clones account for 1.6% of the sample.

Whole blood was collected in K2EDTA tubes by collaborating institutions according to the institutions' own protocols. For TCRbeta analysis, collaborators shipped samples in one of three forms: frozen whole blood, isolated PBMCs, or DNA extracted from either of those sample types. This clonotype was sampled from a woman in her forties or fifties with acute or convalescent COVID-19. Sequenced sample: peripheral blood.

The DNA sequence reads TGTGCCAGTACAGCGGGAGGAGGCGAGCAGTACTTC. Its translation is CASTAGGGEQYF. The chain is made from TRBV18 and TRBJ2-7, and TRBD2 matches 9 of the central bases. V is trimmed back by 9 bases and J by 6 bases, and the junction contains 6 bases that no gene match accounts for. The CDR1 and CDR2 encoded by the germline V gene are KGHSH and LQKENI. Inclusive of the bounding cysteine and phenylalanine, the CDR3 is 12 residues long. Solely the CDR3 DNA is kept, with 36 bases framed from the first base.